This T cell receptor beta chain was identified in a study of breast tumors, draining lymph nodes, adjacent tissues. Findings of the study overall: Findings are consistent with lymph node origin and intratumoral expansion of most tumor T cells. The lymph node origin of tumor T cells was framed as consistent with a hypothesis, not demonstrated. Tumor repertoires ranked between lymph nodes and nontumor tissue in diversity, with V and J gene preferences. Luminal-like breast cancer showed significantly greater tumor-nontumor repertoire similarity than basal-like breast cancer did.

Germline V gene data show CDR1 as SGHRS and CDR2 as YFSETQ. The V gene lost 4 bases and the J gene lost 6 bases, with 16 bases spanning the gap. This CDR3 has 14 amino acids. TCRdb passed the multiplex PCR reads through MiXCR, listing each CDR3 protein once. The data contain under 250,000 distinct CDR3 sequences, 32% of them singletons. Points on this clonotype: Its antigen remains unknown.

The lymph nodes were axillary draining lymph nodes from breast cancer patients. This rearrangement joins TRBV5-1 to TRBJ1-2, with D tentatively TRBD1 (6 bases). The clonotype comes from a female donor with breast cancer. Some clones in this sample may be carry-over from other donors' samples. Sequenced sample: axillary lymph node tissue. The chain's CDR3 is CASSGEGGIDGYTF. The CDR3 region has the DNA TGCGCCAGCAGCGGAGAGGGGGGGATCGATGGCTACACCTTC.